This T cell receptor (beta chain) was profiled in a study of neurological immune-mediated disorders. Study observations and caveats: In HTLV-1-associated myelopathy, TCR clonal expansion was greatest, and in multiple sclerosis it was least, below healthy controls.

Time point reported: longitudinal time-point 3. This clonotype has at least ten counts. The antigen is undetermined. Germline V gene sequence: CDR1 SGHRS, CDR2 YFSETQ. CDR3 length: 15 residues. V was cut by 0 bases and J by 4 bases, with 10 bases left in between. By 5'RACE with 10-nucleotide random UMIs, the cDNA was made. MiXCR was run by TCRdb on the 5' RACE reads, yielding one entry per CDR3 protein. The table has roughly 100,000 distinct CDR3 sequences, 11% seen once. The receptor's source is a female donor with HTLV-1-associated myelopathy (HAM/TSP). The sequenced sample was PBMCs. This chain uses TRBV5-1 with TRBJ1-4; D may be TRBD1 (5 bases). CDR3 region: CASSLAAGVNEKLFF. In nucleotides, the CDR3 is TGCGCCAGCAGCTTGGCCGCGGGGGTTAATGAAAAACTGTTTTTT.